Listed below are T cell receptor beta chains from one sample, sequenced in a study of CD8 T cells in ankylosing spondylitis. MiXCR was run by TCRdb on the 5' RACE reads, yielding one entry per CDR3 protein. The data show under 300,000 distinct CDR3 sequences, roughly 10% seen once. Sequencing was carried out using blood, either unsorted or a sorted T cell fraction (not recorded which). These receptors all stem from a male donor with ankylosing spondylitis or in good health (not recorded which). The CDR3 runs from the conserved cysteine through the conserved F or W. The order of the fields is clone size, D gene, J gene, V gene, CDR3 DNA, CDR3 protein. The D gene is left open where the match is weak. Size tells how often a clone was seen (once, few, many) or the class of an expanded clone, and some rows leave it out.

many | - | TRBJ2-3 | TRBV5-1 | TGCGCCAGCAGCTTGAGGGGGAGGGCCAGCACAGATACGCAGTATTTT | CASSLRGRASTDTQYF
few | TRBD2 | TRBJ2-3 | TRBV2 | TGTGCCAGCATGAAGACTAGCGTCGGCACAGATACGCAGTATTTT | CASMKTSVGTDTQYF
many | - | TRBJ2-7 | TRBV7-9 | TGTGCCAGCAGCTTTGCTGGGGGGCAGTACTTC | CASSFAGGQYF
many | - | TRBJ1-2 | TRBV12-3/TRBV12-4 | TGTGCCAGCAGAAAAAAAGGCTATGGCTACACCTTC | CASRKKGYGYTF
many | - | TRBJ2-5 | TRBV5-1 | TGCGCCAGCAGCTACACGGGACTTTTCCAAGAGACCCAGTACTTC | CASSYTGLFQETQYF
- | TRBD2 | TRBJ2-5 | TRBV7-2 | TGTGCCAGCAGCTTTGGGGCTAGCGGCCAAGAGACCCAGTACTTC | CASSFGASGQETQYF
many | TRBD2 | TRBJ2-3 | TRBV20-1 | TGCAGTGCCTCGGTGGGAGCGGGGGTCACAGATACGCAGTATTTT | CSASVGAGVTDTQYF
many | - | TRBJ1-5 | TRBV7-2 | TGTGCCAGCAGCTTAGTGGGGAATAGCAATCAGCCCCAGCATTTT | CASSLVGNSNQPQHF
- | - | TRBJ2-1 | TRBV27 | TGTGCCAGCAGTTTTCCTGAGCAGTTCTTC | CASSFPEQFF
many | TRBD2 | TRBJ2-2 | TRBV5-6 | TGTGCCAGCAGCTTGATGATAGCGGGCGTTAACACCGGGGAGCTGTTTTTT | CASSLMIAGVNTGELFF
many | TRBD1 | TRBJ2-7 | TRBV20-1 | TGCAGTGCTAGAGATGACAGGGGGCTGATCGAGCAGTACTTC | CSARDDRGLIEQYF
many | - | TRBJ2-7 | TRBV5-1 | TGCGCCAGCAGCTTGGCTCTGGACGAGCAGTACTTC | CASSLALDEQYF
many | TRBD2 | TRBJ2-4 | TRBV20-1 | TGCAGTGCTAGAGCGGGGCTAGCGGGAGGGCAAAACATTCAGTACTTC | CSARAGLAGGQNIQYF
many | - | TRBJ2-2 | TRBV12-3/TRBV12-4 | TGTGCCAGCCTCCCTACAGGGAGGTTGGGGGAGCTGTTTTTT | CASLPTGRLGELFF
many | TRBD1 | TRBJ2-2 | TRBV12-3/TRBV12-4 | TGTGCCAGCAGCTCGGGGACAGGGGGGTACACCGGGGAGCTGTTTTTT | CASSSGTGGYTGELFF
- | - | TRBJ2-4 | TRBV28 | TGTGCCAGCAGTTATAAGGACATTCAGTACTTC | CASSYKDIQYF
many | - | TRBJ2-7 | TRBV29-1 | TGCAGCGTTGAAGATGGAAGGCGCTCCTACGAGCAGTACTTC | CSVEDGRRSYEQYF
- | - | TRBJ2-3 | TRBV29-1 | TGCAGCGTTGAAATTAGGGGGGCAGATACGCAGTATTTT | CSVEIRGADTQYF
few | TRBD2 | TRBJ2-5 | TRBV11-2 | TGTGCCAGCAGCTTAGGGAGACTAGCGGAGTCGAAAGAGACCCAGTACTTC | CASSLGRLAESKETQYF
many | TRBD2 | TRBJ2-3 | TRBV10-3 | TGTGCCATCAGTGAGTCTAGCCTAGCGGGGGGCCCAGATACGCAGTATTTT | CAISESSLAGGPDTQYF
few | - | TRBJ2-5 | TRBV7-2 | TGTGCCAGCAGCTTAGCGGCAGGCTCGGTTTTAGAGACCCAGTACTTC | CASSLAAGSVLETQYF
many | - | TRBJ2-3 | TRBV20-1 | TGCAGTGCTTCCGACGCGGGGCGGGGTACGCAGTATTTT | CSASDAGRGTQYF
- | - | TRBJ2-7 | TRBV15 | TGTGCCACCAGCAGAGAATTCCACGAGCAGTACTTC | CATSREFHEQYF
many | - | TRBJ2-2 | TRBV25-1 | TGTGCCAGCAGCGACCCGGGGGTATTGAACACCGGGGAGCTGTTTTTT | CASSDPGVLNTGELFF
many | TRBD1 | TRBJ2-1 | TRBV10-3 | TGTGCCATCAGTGAGTCGACAGGGGTTTGGAATGAGCAGTTCTTC | CAISESTGVWNEQFF
- | TRBD1 | TRBJ1-5 | TRBV5-6 | TGTGCCAGCAGCGCCGGGACAGGCATCAAGAATCAGCCCCAGCATTTT | CASSAGTGIKNQPQHF
few | TRBD2 | TRBJ2-3 | TRBV20-1 | TGCAGTGCTCTTACCGGGACAACCATACCAGCGGGAGGGCGTACAGATACGCAGTATTTT | CSALTGTTIPAGGRTDTQYF
- | - | TRBJ2-3 | TRBV29-1 | TGCAGCGCATCCCTTCTTAACCCAGATACGCAGTATTTT | CSASLLNPDTQYF
many | - | TRBJ1-3 | TRBV5-1 | TGCGCCAGCAGCTGGGACTGGGACTCTGGAAACACCATATATTTT | CASSWDWDSGNTIYF
many | - | TRBJ2-3 | TRBV27 | TGTGCCAGCAGTTCCGCATTGTCAGATACGCAGTATTTT | CASSSALSDTQYF
few | - | TRBJ2-5 | TRBV11-2 | TGTGCCAGCAGCTTAGATCTTTATTGGCGGGAACTTGGAGAGACCCAGTACTTC | CASSLDLYWRELGETQYF
many | - | TRBJ1-5 | TRBV7-9 | TGTGCCAGCAGCCCAACCGACAGCTACAATCAGCCCCAGCATTTT | CASSPTDSYNQPQHF
few | - | TRBJ2-7 | TRBV10-3 | TGTGCCATCAGTGACCCACGGGACGCCGCCTACGAGCAGTACTTC | CAISDPRDAAYEQYF
- | - | TRBJ2-7 | TRBV12-3/TRBV12-4 | TGTGCCAGCAGTTCGACGGGACAATCGCAATCCTACGAGCAGTACTTC | CASSSTGQSQSYEQYF
many | TRBD1 | TRBJ2-4 | TRBV5-1 | TGCGCCAGCTGGGACCGGGACAGAGCCCACATTCAGTACTTC | CASWDRDRAHIQYF
many | - | TRBJ2-3 | TRBV4-1 | TGCGCCAGCAGCCATGAGGCGGGGGCGTTCGACACAGATACGCAGTATTTT | CASSHEAGAFDTDTQYF
many | - | TRBJ2-4 | TRBV4-2 | TGTGCCAGCAGCTCAGGGGGGCTAGCCAAAAACATTCAGTACTTC | CASSSGGLAKNIQYF
few | - | TRBJ2-7 | TRBV7-9 | TGTGCCAGCAGCACACAGGTACCCTCCTACGAGCAGTACTTC | CASSTQVPSYEQYF
many | - | TRBJ2-7 | TRBV24-1 | TGTGCCACCAGTGACTCCGGGACGGTTGCCTACGAGCAGTACTTC | CATSDSGTVAYEQYF
many | - | TRBJ1-1 | TRBV25-1 | TGTGCCAGCAGTGACAGGGACACTGAAGCTTTCTTT | CASSDRDTEAFF
few | - | TRBJ1-2 | TRBV12-3/TRBV12-4 | TGTGCCAGCAGTTTTGTTCCCTCCCTCTATGGCTACACCTTC | CASSFVPSLYGYTF
many | TRBD2 | TRBJ2-3 | TRBV29-1 | TGCAGCGTTGAAGTAGCGGGGGGGGCGGATACGCAGTATTTT | CSVEVAGGADTQYF
many | - | TRBJ1-2 | TRBV12-3/TRBV12-4 | TGTGCCAGCAGTTTGACCAGATACGGCTACACCTTC | CASSLTRYGYTF
many | TRBD1 | TRBJ2-5 | TRBV5-1 | TGCGCCAGCAGCTTCCTCTGGACAGGCCCAAATGATGAGACCCAGTACTTC | CASSFLWTGPNDETQYF
many | - | TRBJ2-1 | TRBV12-3/TRBV12-4 | TGTGCCAGCAGTTTAGACGAGGGCTCCTACAATGAGCAGTTCTTC | CASSLDEGSYNEQFF
many | - | TRBJ2-1 | TRBV5-5 | TGTGCCAGCAGCTCCCACGGGCGGTACGAGGAGCAGTTCTTC | CASSSHGRYEEQFF
few | - | TRBJ2-1 | TRBV28 | TGTGCCAGCAGTCGGGTCTACAATGAGCAGTTCTTC | CASSRVYNEQFF
many | - | TRBJ1-1 | TRBV5-1 | TGCGCCAGCAGCTTGCGACAGAACACTGAAGCTTTCTTT | CASSLRQNTEAFF
few | TRBD2 | TRBJ2-5 | TRBV13 | TGTGCCAGCAGCTCCTTGGGACTAGCGGGGCAAGAGACCCAGTACTTC | CASSSLGLAGQETQYF
- | TRBD2 | TRBJ2-3 | TRBV30 | TGTGCCTGGACCTTCGACCCGCGGGGGACGCAGTATTTT | CAWTFDPRGTQYF
many | - | TRBJ1-2 | TRBV7-8 | TGTGCCAGCAGCCCCCGGACAGCGAACTATGGCTACACCTTC | CASSPRTANYGYTF
many | - | TRBJ1-1 | TRBV5-1 | TGCGCCAGCAGCTTGCGCAGAAGCACTGAAGCTTTCTTT | CASSLRRSTEAFF